Below, 8 T cell receptor beta chains from the same sample are listed, as sequenced in a study of cytomegalovirus exposure and HLA in healthy donors. The PCR was carried out with 60 Vbeta primers and 13 Jbeta primers. Here immunoSEQ multiplex PCR was the method, and the copy in TCRdb shows in-frame clones only, minus some. The table includes approximately 190,000 clones, approximately 81% detected once. The material sequenced was PBMCs. These receptor sequences come from a man aged 45-65 years in good health and CMV-seronegative.

The CDR3 sequence is CASSSASLETQYF. CDR3 coding DNA: TGTGCCAGCAGCTCCGCGTCCCTAGAGACCCAGTACTTC. The chain combines TRBV13 with TRBJ2-5, with unresolved D. The germline gives CDR1 PRHDT, CDR2 FYEKMQ (reference sequence). Trimming removed 4 bases at V and 4 bases at J, with 10 bases between. This CDR3 is 13 amino acids long.

This sequence joins TRBV7-2 and TRBJ1-1; 7 nucleotides align to TRBD1. Trimming removed 4 bases from V and 5 bases from J; junction bases left unmatched: 7. Germline V CDR1 and CDR2: SGHTA, FQGNSA. CDR3 length: 14 residues. CDR3 sequence (DNA): TGTGCCAGCAGCTCGGACAGGCTGAGAACTGAAGCTTTCTTT. Amino acid sequence: CASSSDRLRTEAFF.

This chain connects TRBV10-2 to TRBJ1-3, with D uncertain. Trimming left V 2 bases short and J 0 bases short, with 8 bases between. The CDR3 loop spans 15 amino acids. Germline CDR1 and CDR2: WSHSY and SAAADI. Here the CDR3 DNA reads TGCGCCAGCAGTGAGACGAGTGTCTCTGGAAACACCATATATTTT. Translation gives CASSETSVSGNTIYF.

V and J are TRBV19 and TRBJ1-3; weak D call: TRBD1 (6 bases). CDR1 LNHDA and CDR2 SQIVND come from the germline V gene (reference sequence). V lost 8 bases and J 2 bases, leaving 13 bases between the germline ends. The CDR3 sequence is 14 residues long. CDR3 loop: CASRTALTGNTIYF. The CDR3 nucleotides are TGTGCCAGTCGGACAGCCCTCACTGGAAACACCATATATTTT.

The rearrangement joins TRBV2 to TRBJ1-4; unclear D gene. Germline CDR1 is SNHLY and CDR2 is FYNNEI. CDR3 length: 13 amino acids. V dropped 2 bases and J dropped 8 bases, with 9 bases sitting between them. The CDR3 DNA reads TGTGCCAGCAGTGAATTGGGAGGGGAAAAACTGTTTTTT. Translating gives CASSELGGEKLFF. The full variable domain, rest sourced from reference TRBV2 and TRBJ1-4, is EPEVTQTPSHQVTQMGQEVILRCVPISNHLYFYWYRQILGQKVEFLVSFYNNEISEKSEIFDDQFSVERPDGSNFTLKIRSTKLEDSAMYFCASSELGGEKLFFGSGTQLSVL.

The CDR3 DNA is TGCGCCAGCAGCCAGGGGGCCACAGGGTCGGGGACTGAAGCTTTCTTT. The encoded protein is CASSQGATGSGTEAFF. V usage is TRBV4-1 and J usage is TRBJ1-1, with TRBD1 as a possible D gene (6 bases). The ends were cut back, 3 bases at V and 5 bases at J, with 19 bases in the middle. This CDR3 region has 16 residues. Germline loops: CDR1 MGHRA, CDR2 YSYEKL.

The chain is built from TRBV2 and TRBJ1-2; 8 positions agree with TRBD1. The CDR3 runs to 14 residues. Germline V CDR1 and CDR2: SNHLY, FYNNEI. J was trimmed by 4 bases and V by 5 bases; bases with no gene match: 6. DNA for the CDR3: TGTGCCAGCAGTCCGGGACAGGAAGCCTATGGCTACACCTTC. It encodes CASSPGQEAYGYTF.

The chain recombines TRBV30 with TRBJ2-1; TRBD2 agrees at 10 bases. J lost 8 bases, V lost 4 bases, and 11 bases had no gene match. The CDR3 spans 15 residues. Germline loops: CDR1 GTSNPN, CDR2 SVGIG (reference sequence). The CDR3 sequence: CAWTRGSGGGDEQFF. In DNA form, the CDR3 reads TGTGCCTGGACCCGGGGGAGCGGGGGGGGAGATGAGCAGTTCTTC.